This entry describes one T cell receptor (beta chain). The entry originates in a study of blood T cell repertoires in COVID-19. Germline V gene sequence: CDR1 MGHRA, CDR2 YSYEKL. The V segment lost 4 bases and the J segment 4 bases; nucleotides outside the gene matches: 9. The CDR3 covers 15 residues. TCRdb keeps only in-frame clones here, not all; method: immunoSEQ multiplex PCR. This table has 100,000 to 150,000 clones, 81% appearing once. The clonotype was recovered from a woman in her sixties with active or convalescent COVID-19. The sequenced material came from peripheral blood. J is TRBJ1-2 and V is TRBV4-1; 7 positions match TRBD1. CDR3 in DNA: TGCGCCAGCAGCCCCATACCGACAGGGCTCTATGGCTACACCTTC. Translating it yields CASSPIPTGLYGYTF.